This entry features one T cell receptor beta chain sequence. Its antigen is still unknown. Method: immunoSEQ multiplex PCR; TCRdb's copy keeps in-frame clones and lacks some. This table has about 77,000 clones, roughly nine tenths appearing once. The data are from a study of T cell responses to AZD1222 COVID-19 vaccine. Study-wide results and limits: The study found Spike-specific TCR breadth and depth rose after two AZD1222 doses. Spike as a whole was targeted by vaccine-associated CD4 TCRs, dominant at 160-218 and 743-854. Repertoire sampling occurred only after the peak T cell response. Nearly half of unique spike-specific TCRs reportedly avoided B.1.351 and B.1.1.7 mutated regions.

Germline V lookup: CDR1 LGHNA, CDR2 YNFKEQ. The CDR3 length is 14 residues. Trimming shortened V by 1 base and J by 4 bases, and 9 bases separated the two germline ends. The chain carries TRBV4-2 and TRBJ2-3; tentatively, D is TRBD1 or TRBD2 (6 bases each). The TCR was taken from an adult who received the AZD1222 COVID-19 vaccine. The sample here was peripheral blood, taken 28 days after the second AZD1222 dose. CDR3 coding DNA: TGTGCCAGCAGCCAAGGGGGGGCTCCAGATACGCAGTATTTT. Translation: CASSQGGAPDTQYF.